The TCR beta chain described here comes from a study of shared clonotypes between healthy human individuals. There are 17 residues in the CDR3. V was pared by 3 bases and J by 4 bases, with 9 bases of the junction left unmatched. The germline gives CDR1 KGHSH, CDR2 LQKENI. Only in-frame clones appear in the TCRdb table, and some are missing; sequencing was by immunoSEQ multiplex PCR. The sample has millions of clones, just under 95% seen once; the top ten hold roughly 1%. It was CD45RO-negative cells, positively selected for CCR7, that made up naive CD8 cells, with terminally differentiated effector memory CD45RA+ cells excluded.

The sample consisted of naive CD8+ T cells sorted from blood. This chain uses TRBV18 with TRBJ1-1, with 12 bases fitting TRBD1. The receptor was isolated from a man in his late teens or twenties in good health. Written as DNA, the CDR3 is TGTGCCAGCTCACCCGGGACAGGGGGCCTCGGTAGCACTGAAGCTTTCTTT. It translates to CASSPGTGGLGSTEAFF. The full variable domain, rest sourced from reference TRBV18 and TRBJ1-1, is NAGVMQNPRHLVRRRGQEARLRCSPMKGHSHVYWYRQLPEEGLKFMVYLQKENIIDESGMPKERFSAEFPKEGPSILRIQQVVRGDSAAYFCASSPGTGGLGSTEAFFGQGTRLTVV.